This is a list of T cell receptor beta chains from one sample in a study of CD8+CD57+ T cells in acquired aplastic anemia. MiXCR, applied by TCRdb to the reads, yields one record per CDR3 protein. Among about 270,000 distinct CDR3 sequences listed, approximately 56% were seen once. Sequenced: sorted CD4+, CD8+, or CD8+CD57+ T cells (not recorded which) from PBMCs. Every receptor here comes from a human donor with severe aplastic anemia or a healthy control (not recorded which). Each CDR3 is given with its conserved first and last residue. D genes are given only for firm matches. Size values are once, few and many counts, or a class for expanded clones, and some rows have none.

D	J	V	size	CDR3	DNA
NA	TRBJ2-5	TRBV12-3/TRBV12-4	NA	CASSFTALAGQETQYF	TGTGCCAGCAGTTTTACTGCATTGGCGGGACAAGAGACCCAGTACTTC
TRBD2	TRBJ2-7	TRBV2	NA	CAGAGGKTYEQYF	TGTGCCGGAGCGGGAGGGAAGACCTACGAGCAGTACTTC
TRBD1	TRBJ1-4	TRBV19	many	CASSVLGQGEKLFF	TGTGCCAGTAGTGTACTGGGACAGGGTGAAAAACTGTTTTTT
TRBD1	TRBJ1-2	TRBV20-1	few	CSARRTGLNYGYTF	TGCAGTGCTAGACGGACAGGCCTAAACTATGGCTACACCTTC
TRBD2	TRBJ2-6	TRBV10-3	few	CAISRGLAGGLGANVLTF	TGTGCCATCAGCCGGGGACTAGCGGGAGGATTAGGGGCCAACGTCCTGACTTTC
NA	TRBJ1-5	TRBV3-1	few	CASSPSGGSNSNQPQHF	TGTGCCAGCAGCCCGAGCGGAGGGTCCAATAGCAATCAGCCCCAGCATTTT
NA	TRBJ1-1	TRBV5-1	NA	CASSLGGGWTPTEAFF	TGCGCCAGCAGCTTGGGAGGGGGTTGGACACCGACTGAAGCTTTCTTT
NA	TRBJ2-7	TRBV9	NA	CASSVDRSGSSYEQYF	TGTGCCAGCAGCGTAGATCGGAGCGGCAGCTCCTACGAGCAGTACTTC
NA	TRBJ1-1	TRBV7-9	NA	CASSLGTDRYTEAFF	TGTGCCAGCAGCTTAGGGACAGACAGGTACACTGAAGCTTTCTTT
NA	TRBJ2-7	TRBV29-1	NA	CSVVSAMSLGCEQYF	TGCAGCGTTGTATCGGCTATGAGTTTGGGCTGCGAGCAGTACTTC
TRBD2	TRBJ2-5	TRBV20-1	many	CSARLAGGRETQYF	TGCAGTGCTCGACTAGCGGGGGGACGAGAGACCCAGTACTTC
NA	TRBJ2-1	TRBV29-1	NA	CSARAGEQFF	TGCAGCGCGCGGGCGGGAGAGCAGTTCTTC
NA	TRBJ2-1	TRBV20-1	NA	CSARQGPLRFF	TGCAGTGCTAGACAGGGACCGTTAAGGTTCTTC
NA	TRBJ1-2	TRBV29-1	NA	CSVELGRSRGYTF	TGCAGCGTTGAATTGGGAAGGAGCCGTGGCTACACCTTC
NA	TRBJ2-3	TRBV7-8	NA	CASSFNAGWDTDTQYF	TGTGCCAGCAGCTTTAACGCGGGATGGGACACAGATACGCAGTATTTT
NA	TRBJ1-5	TRBV20-1	once	CSARDVTAGQPQHF	TGCAGTGCTAGGGACGTGACAGCGGGCCAGCCCCAGCATTTT
NA	TRBJ1-3	TRBV12-3/TRBV12-4	many	CASSYGGGSGNTIYF	TGTGCCAGCAGTTATGGGGGCGGCTCTGGAAACACCATATATTTT